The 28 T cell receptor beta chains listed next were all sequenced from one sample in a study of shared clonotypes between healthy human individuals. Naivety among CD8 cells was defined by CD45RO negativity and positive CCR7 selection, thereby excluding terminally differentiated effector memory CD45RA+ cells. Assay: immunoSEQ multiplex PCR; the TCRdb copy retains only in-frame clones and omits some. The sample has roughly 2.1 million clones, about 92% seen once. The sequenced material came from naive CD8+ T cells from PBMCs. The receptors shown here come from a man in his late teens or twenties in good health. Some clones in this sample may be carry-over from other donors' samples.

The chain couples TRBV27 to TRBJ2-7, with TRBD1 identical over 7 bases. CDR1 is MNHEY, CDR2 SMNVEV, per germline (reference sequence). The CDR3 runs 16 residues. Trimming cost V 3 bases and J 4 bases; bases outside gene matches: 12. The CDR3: CASSFQIYRGGYEQYF. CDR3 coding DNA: TGTGCCAGCAGTTTCCAGATCTACAGGGGCGGGTACGAGCAGTACTTC.

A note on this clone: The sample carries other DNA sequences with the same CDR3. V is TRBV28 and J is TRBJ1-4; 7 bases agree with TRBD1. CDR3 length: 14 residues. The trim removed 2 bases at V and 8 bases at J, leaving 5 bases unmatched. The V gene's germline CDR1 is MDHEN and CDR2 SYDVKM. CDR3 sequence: CASSLQGGGEKLFF. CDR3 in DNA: TGTGCCAGCAGTTTACAGGGGGGAGGCGAAAAACTGTTTTTT.

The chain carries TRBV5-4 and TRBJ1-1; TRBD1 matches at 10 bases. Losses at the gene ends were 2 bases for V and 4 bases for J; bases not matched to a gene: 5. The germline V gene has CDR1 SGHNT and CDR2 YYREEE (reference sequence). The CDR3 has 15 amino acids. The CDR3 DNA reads TGTGCCAGCAGCTTCGGGGACAGGGGAGGCACTGAAGCTTTCTTT. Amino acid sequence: CASSFGDRGGTEAFF.

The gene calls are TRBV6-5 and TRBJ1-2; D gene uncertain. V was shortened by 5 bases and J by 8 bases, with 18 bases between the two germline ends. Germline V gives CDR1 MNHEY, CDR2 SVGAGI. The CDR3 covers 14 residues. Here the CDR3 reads CASSASRLGGGYTF. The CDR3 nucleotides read TGTGCCAGCAGTGCCTCAAGGTTAGGTGGCGGCTACACCTTC.

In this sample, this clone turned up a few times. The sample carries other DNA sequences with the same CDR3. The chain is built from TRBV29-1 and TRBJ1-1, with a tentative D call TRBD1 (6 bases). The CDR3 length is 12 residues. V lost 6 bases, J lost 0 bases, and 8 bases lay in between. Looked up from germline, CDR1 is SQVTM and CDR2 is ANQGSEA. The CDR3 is CSVTGMNTEAFF. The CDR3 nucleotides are TGCAGCGTCACAGGGATGAACACTGAAGCTTTCTTT.

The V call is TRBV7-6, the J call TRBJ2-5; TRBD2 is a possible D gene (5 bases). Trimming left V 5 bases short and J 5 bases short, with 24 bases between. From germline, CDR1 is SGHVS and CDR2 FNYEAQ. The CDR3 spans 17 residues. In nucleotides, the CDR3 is TGTGCCAGCAGCCGAGCGAAACCGGGATCTAAGTCCGAGACCCAGTACTTC. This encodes CASSRAKPGSKSETQYF.

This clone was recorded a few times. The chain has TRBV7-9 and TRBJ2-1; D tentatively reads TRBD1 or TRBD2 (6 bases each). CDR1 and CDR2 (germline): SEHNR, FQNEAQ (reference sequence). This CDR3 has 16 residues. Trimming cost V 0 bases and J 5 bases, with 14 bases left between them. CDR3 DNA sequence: TGTGCCAGCAGCTTAGCGGACGGGGGCCCACACAATGAGCAGTTCTTC. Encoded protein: CASSLADGGPHNEQFF. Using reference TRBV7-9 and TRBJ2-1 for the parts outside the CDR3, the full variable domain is DTGVSQNPRHKITKRGQNVTFRCDPISEHNRLYWYRQTLGQGPEFLTYFQNEAQLEKSRLLSDRFSAERPKGSFSTLEIQRTEQGDSAMYLCASSLADGGPHNEQFFGPGTRLTVL.

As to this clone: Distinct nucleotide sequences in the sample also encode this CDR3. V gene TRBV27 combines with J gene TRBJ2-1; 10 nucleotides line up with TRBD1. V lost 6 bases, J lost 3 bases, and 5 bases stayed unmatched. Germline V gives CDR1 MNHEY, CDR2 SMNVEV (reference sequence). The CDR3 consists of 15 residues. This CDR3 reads CASSPGQGYYNEQFF. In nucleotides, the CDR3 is TGTGCCAGCAGCCCGGGACAGGGGTACTACAATGAGCAGTTCTTC.

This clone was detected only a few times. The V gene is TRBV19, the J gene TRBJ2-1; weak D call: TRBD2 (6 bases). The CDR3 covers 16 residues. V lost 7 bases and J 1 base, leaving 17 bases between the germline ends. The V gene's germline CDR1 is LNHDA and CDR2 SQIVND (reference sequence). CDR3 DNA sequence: TGTGCCAGTACCCGGTTGGGGGAGGCTTCCTACAATGAGCAGTTCTTC. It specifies CASTRLGEASYNEQFF.

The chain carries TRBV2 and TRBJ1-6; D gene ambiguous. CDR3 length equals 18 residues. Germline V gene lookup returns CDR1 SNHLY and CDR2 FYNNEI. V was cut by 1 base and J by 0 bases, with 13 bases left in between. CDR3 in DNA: TGTGCCAGCAGTGAAGATTTTGGAGGGAGCTCCTATAATTCACCCCTCCACTTT. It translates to CASSEDFGGSSYNSPLHF.

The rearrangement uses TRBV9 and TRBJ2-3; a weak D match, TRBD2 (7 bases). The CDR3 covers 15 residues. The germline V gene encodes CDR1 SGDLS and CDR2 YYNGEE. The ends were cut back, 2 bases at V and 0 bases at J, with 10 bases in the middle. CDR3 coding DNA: TGTGCCAGCAGCGTCTGGGGGGGCAGCACAGATACGCAGTATTTT. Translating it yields CASSVWGGSTDTQYF. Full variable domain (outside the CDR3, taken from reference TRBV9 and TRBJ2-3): DSGVTQTPKHLITATGQRVTLRCSPRSGDLSVYWYQQSLDQGLQFLIQYYNGEERAKGNILERFSAQQFPDLHSELNLSSLELGDSALYFCASSVWGGSTDTQYFGPGTRLTVL.

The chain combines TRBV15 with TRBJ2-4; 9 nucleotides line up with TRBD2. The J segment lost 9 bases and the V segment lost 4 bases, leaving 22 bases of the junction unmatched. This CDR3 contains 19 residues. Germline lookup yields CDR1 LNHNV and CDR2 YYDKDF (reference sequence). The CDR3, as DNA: TGTGCCACCAGCACCCTGTCTAGCGGGACTTCGGGCGGCCCCCTCATTCAGTACTTC. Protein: CATSTLSSGTSGGPLIQYF.

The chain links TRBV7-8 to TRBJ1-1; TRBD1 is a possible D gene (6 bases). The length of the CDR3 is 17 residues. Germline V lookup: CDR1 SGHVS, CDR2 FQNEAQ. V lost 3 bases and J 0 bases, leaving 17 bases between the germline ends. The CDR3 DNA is TGTGCCAGCAGCTTTGCTGTACAGGGCCACATGAACACTGAAGCTTTCTTT. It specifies CASSFAVQGHMNTEAFF.

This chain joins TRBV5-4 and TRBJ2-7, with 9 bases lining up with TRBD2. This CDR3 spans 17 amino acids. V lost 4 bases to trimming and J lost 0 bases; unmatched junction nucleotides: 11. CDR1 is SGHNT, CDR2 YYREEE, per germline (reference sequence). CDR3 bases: TGTGCCAGCAGCCCCGGCCTAGCGGGAAGCCACTCCTACGAGCAGTACTTC. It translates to CASSPGLAGSHSYEQYF. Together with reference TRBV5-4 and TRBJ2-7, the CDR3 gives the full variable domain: ETGVTQSPTHLIKTRGQQVTLRCSSQSGHNTVSWYQQALGQGPQFIFQYYREEENGRGNFPPRFSGLQFPNYSSELNVNALELDDSALYLCASSPGLAGSHSYEQYFGPGTRLTVT.

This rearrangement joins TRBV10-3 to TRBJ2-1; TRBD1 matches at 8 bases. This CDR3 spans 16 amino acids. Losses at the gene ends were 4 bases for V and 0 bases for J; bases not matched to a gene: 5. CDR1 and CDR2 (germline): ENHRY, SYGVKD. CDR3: CAISGGQVISYNEQFF. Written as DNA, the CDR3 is TGTGCCATCAGTGGGGGACAGGTAATCTCCTACAATGAGCAGTTCTTC.

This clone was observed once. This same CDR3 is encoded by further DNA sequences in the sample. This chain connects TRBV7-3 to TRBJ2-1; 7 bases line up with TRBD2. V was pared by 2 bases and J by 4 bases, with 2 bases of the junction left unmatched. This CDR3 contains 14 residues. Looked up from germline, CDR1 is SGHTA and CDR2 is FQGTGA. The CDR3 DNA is TGTGCCAGCAGCTTAGGGGGGGTATACAATGAGCAGTTCTTC. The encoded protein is CASSLGGVYNEQFF.

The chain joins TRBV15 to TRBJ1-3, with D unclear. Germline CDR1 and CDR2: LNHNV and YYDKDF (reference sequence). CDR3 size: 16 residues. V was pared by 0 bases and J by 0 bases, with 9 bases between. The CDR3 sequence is CATSRDHGPSGNTIYF. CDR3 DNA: TGTGCCACCAGCAGAGATCATGGGCCCTCTGGAAACACCATATATTTT.

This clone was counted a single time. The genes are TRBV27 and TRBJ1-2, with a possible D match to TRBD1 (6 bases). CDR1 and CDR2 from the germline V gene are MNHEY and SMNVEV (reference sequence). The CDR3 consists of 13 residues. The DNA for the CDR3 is TGTGTTACCGGTCGGGGGGACAACGGTGGCTACACCTTC. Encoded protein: CVTGRGDNGGYTF.

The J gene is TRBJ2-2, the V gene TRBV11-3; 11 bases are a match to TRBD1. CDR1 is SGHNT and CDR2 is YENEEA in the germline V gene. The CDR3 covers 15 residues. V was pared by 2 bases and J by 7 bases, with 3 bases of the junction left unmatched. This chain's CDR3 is CASSLRTGGNGELFF. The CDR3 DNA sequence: TGTGCCAGCAGCTTAAGGACAGGGGGCAACGGGGAGCTGTTTTTT.

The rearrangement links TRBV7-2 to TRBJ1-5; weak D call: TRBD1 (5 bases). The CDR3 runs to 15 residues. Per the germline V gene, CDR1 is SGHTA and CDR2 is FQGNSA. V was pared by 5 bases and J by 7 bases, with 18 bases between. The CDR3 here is CASSPRAVYGQPQHF. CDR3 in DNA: TGTGCCAGCAGCCCCAGGGCGGTGTATGGCCAGCCCCAGCATTTT.

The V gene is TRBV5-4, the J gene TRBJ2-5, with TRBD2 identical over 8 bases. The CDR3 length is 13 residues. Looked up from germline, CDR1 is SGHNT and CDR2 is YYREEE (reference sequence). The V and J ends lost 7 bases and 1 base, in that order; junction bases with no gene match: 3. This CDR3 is CASGLAVQETQYF. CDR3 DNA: TGTGCCAGCGGACTAGCAGTCCAAGAGACCCAGTACTTC.

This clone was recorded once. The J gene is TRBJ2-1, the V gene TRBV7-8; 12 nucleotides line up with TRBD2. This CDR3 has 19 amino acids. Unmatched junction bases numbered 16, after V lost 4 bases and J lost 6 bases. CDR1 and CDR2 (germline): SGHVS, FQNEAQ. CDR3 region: CASSSRLAGGPDISNEQFF. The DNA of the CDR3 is TGTGCCAGCAGCTCTCGCCTAGCGGGAGGGCCCGATATATCCAATGAGCAGTTCTTC.

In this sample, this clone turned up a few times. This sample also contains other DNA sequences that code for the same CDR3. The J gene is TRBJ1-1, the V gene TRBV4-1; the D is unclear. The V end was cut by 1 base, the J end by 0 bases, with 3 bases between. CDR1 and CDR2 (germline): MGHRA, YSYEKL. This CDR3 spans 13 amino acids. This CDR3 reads CASSQGMNTEAFF. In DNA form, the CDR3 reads TGCGCCAGCAGCCAAGGAATGAACACTGAAGCTTTCTTT.

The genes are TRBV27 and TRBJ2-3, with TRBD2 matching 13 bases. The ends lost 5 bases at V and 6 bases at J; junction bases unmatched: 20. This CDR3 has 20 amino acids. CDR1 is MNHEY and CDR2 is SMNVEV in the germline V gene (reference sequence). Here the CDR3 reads CASSTTPGLAGPRVRDTQYF. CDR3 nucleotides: TGTGCCAGCAGTACCACACCGGGACTAGCGGGACCGCGGGTTCGGGATACGCAGTATTTT.

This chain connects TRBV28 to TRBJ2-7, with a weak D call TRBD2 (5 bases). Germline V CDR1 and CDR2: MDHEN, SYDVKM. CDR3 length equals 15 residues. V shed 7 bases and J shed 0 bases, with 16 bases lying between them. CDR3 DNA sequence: TGTGCCAGCACTCTAGCAGGCGTCAGCTCCTACGAGCAGTACTTC. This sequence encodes CASTLAGVSSYEQYF.

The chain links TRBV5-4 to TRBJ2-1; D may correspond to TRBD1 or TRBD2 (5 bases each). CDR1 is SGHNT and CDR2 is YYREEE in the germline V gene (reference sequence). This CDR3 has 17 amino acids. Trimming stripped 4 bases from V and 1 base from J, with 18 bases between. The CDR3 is CASSLNQGVASYNEQFF. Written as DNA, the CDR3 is TGTGCCAGCAGCCTTAATCAGGGAGTTGCGTCCTACAATGAGCAGTTCTTC.

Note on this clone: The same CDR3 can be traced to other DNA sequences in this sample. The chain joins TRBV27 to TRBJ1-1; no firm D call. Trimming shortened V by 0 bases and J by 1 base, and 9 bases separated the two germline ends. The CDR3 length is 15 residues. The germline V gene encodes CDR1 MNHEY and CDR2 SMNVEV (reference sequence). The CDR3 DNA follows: TGTGCCAGCAGTTTATCGCTGGGTACGAACACTGAAGCTTTCTTT. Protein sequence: CASSLSLGTNTEAFF.

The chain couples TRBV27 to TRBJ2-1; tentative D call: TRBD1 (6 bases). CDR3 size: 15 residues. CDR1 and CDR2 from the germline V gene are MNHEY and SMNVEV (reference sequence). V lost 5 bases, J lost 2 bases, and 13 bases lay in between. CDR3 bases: TGTGCCAGCAGTCCATACAGGGAACCCTACAATGAGCAGTTCTTC. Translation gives CASSPYREPYNEQFF.